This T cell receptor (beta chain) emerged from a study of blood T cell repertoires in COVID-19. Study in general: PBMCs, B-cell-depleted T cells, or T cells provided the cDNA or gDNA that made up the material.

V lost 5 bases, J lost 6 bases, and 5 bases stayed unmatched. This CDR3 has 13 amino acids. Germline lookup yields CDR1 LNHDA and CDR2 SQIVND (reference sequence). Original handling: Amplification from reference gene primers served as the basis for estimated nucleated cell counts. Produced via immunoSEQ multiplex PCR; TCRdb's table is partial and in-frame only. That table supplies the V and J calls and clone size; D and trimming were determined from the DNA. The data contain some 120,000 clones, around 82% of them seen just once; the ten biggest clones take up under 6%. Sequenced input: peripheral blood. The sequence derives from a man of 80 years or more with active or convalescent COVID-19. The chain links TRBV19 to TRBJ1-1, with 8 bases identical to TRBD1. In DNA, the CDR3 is TGTGCCAGTAGTTTGGGACAGGAAGCTGAAGCTTTCTTT. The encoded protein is CASSLGQEAEAFF.